This T cell receptor (beta chain) originates from a study of technical replicates of blood from a few donors. The CDR3 extends over 13 amino acids. Per the germline V gene, CDR1 is SGHDT and CDR2 is YYEEEE. The V and J ends lost 3 bases and 2 bases respectively, with 9 bases between them. The assay was immunoSEQ multiplex PCR, and TCRdb's table has in-frame clones only and misses some. The sample gives 50,000 to 70,000 clones, approximately 90% of which show up once; under 6% is in the top ten. The rearrangement uses TRBV5-6 and TRBJ2-7, with D unresolved. Input material: PBMCs. This clonotype was sampled from a human donor in good health. Some clones in this sample may be carry-over from other donors' samples. CDR3 bases: TGTGCCAGCAGCTCAGGATACACCTACGAGCAGTACTTC. Translation gives CASSSGYTYEQYF.